The 22 T cell receptor beta chains listed next were all sequenced from one sample in a study of cytomegalovirus exposure and HLA in healthy donors (TCRdb year 2017). The library came from the immunoSEQ multiplex PCR assay. The multiplex PCR relied on a mix of 60 forward primers for TCR Vbeta segments and 13 reverse primers for TCR Jbeta segments. TCRdb mirrors the immuneACCESS table, restricted to in-frame sequences. Some clones are absent from its copies; in checked studies, under half trace to an unresolved V gene, and the reason for the others is unknown. The sample profile shows over 200,000 clones; around four fifths of them were found once. The ten largest clones capture less than 3.5% of the sample. The sequenced sample consisted of PBMCs. The receptors shown here come from a woman aged 60-75 years in good health and CMV-seropositive.

This chain connects TRBV28 to TRBJ1-5, with a weak D call TRBD1 (5 bases). Trimming removed 3 bases from V and 3 bases from J, with 9 bases in between. This CDR3 region has 14 residues. Germline V gives CDR1 MDHEN, CDR2 SYDVKM. As DNA, the CDR3 is TGTGCCAGCAGTTTCGCAGGGCCCAATCAGCCCCAGCATTTT. Amino acids: CASSFAGPNQPQHF.

The rearrangement uses TRBV14 and TRBJ1-4, with 9 bases lining up with TRBD1. The CDR3 contains 15 residues. Germline assignment: CDR1 SGHDN and CDR2 FVKESK. With V trimmed by 2 bases and J by 6 bases, 4 bases remained unmatched. The CDR3 loop is CASSQLGQGYEKLFF. CDR3 bases: TGTGCCAGCAGCCAACTGGGACAGGGTTATGAAAAACTGTTTTTT. Based on the CDR3 plus reference TRBV14 and TRBJ1-4, the full variable domain is EAGVTQFPSHSVIEKGQTVTLRCDPISGHDNLYWYRRVMGKEIKFLLHFVKESKQDESGMPNNRFLAERTGGTYSTLKVQPAELEDSGVYFCASSQLGQGYEKLFFGSGTQLSVL.

This clone was seen once. V usage is TRBV6-5 and J usage is TRBJ2-7, with D unclear. The germline gives CDR1 MNHEY, CDR2 SVGAGI. The CDR3 is 13 residues long. The V end lost 5 bases, the J end lost 3 bases, and 11 bases lay between the germline ends. The CDR3 DNA reads TGTGCCAGCAGTGATACGGTAAACTACGAGCAGTACTTC. This gives the protein CASSDTVNYEQYF.

The chain joins TRBV25-1 to TRBJ2-5; possibly TRBD1 for D (6 bases). Judging by the DNA end, TRBJ2-7 fits better; the J call may be wrong. The CDR3 loop spans 16 amino acids. From germline, CDR1 is MGHDK and CDR2 SYGVNS. The CDR3 loop reads CASPPMYLNREYEQYF. CDR3 DNA sequence: TGTGCCAGCCCCCCAATGTACCTTAACAGGGAGTACGAGCAGTACTTC.

The V and J genes are TRBV29-1 and TRBJ2-3; D unclear. Trimming pared 4 bases from V and 7 bases from J, leaving 12 bases between. CDR3 size: 12 residues. Per the germline V gene, CDR1 is SQVTM and CDR2 is ANQGSEA. CDR3 sequence reads: CSVGRSDYTQYF. The CDR3, as DNA: TGCAGCGTTGGACGGAGCGACTATACGCAGTATTTT.

The chain has TRBV11-2 and TRBJ2-7; possibly TRBD2 for D (6 bases). With 0 bases removed from V and 0 bases from J, the gap between germline ends came to 12 bases. Per germline, CDR1 SGHAT and CDR2 FQNNGV. This CDR3 region has 16 residues. In DNA form, the CDR3 reads TGTGCCAGCAGCTTAGATCGGTGGGGGGTCTCCTACGAGCAGTACTTC. This encodes CASSLDRWGVSYEQYF.

This chain connects TRBV6-5 to TRBJ1-3; 7 bases fit TRBD1. This CDR3 is built from 15 residues. After removal of 5 bases from V and 2 bases from J, the junction contained 6 bases not matched to a gene. Germline CDR1 and CDR2: MNHEY and SVGAGI. The CDR3 sequence is CASSMTGTPGNTIYF. The DNA of the CDR3 is TGTGCCAGCAGTATGACAGGGACACCTGGAAACACCATATATTTT.

This chain joins TRBV5-6 and TRBJ2-7, with a possible D match to TRBD2 (5 bases). The V end lost 2 bases, the J end lost 3 bases, and 12 bases lay between the germline ends. In germline, CDR1 is SGHDT, CDR2 YYEEEE. The CDR3 extends over 14 amino acids. In nucleotides, the CDR3 is TGTGCCAGCAGCTTCGGGGTCCTCCACTACGAGCAGTACTTC. Encoded protein: CASSFGVLHYEQYF. The full variable domain, rest sourced from reference TRBV5-6 and TRBJ2-7, is DAGVTQSPTHLIKTRGQQVTLRCSPKSGHDTVSWYQQALGQGPQFIFQYYEEEERQRGNFPDRFSGHQFPNYSSELNVNALLLGDSALYLCASSFGVLHYEQYFGPGTRLTVT.

The V and J genes are TRBV5-1 and TRBJ2-5; 11 bases line up with TRBD2. The length of the CDR3 is 18 residues. The trim removed 4 bases at V and 2 bases at J, leaving 13 bases unmatched. Looked up from germline, CDR1 is SGHRS and CDR2 is YFSETQ. CDR3 in DNA: TGCGCCAGCAGCCAAAGTCCCCTAGCGGGAGGTCGGCAAGAGACCCAGTACTTC. This encodes CASSQSPLAGGRQETQYF.

V gene TRBV30 combines with J gene TRBJ1-2; the match to TRBD1 covers 9 bases. V gave up 4 bases and J gave up 1 base; unmatched junction bases: 10. Germline CDR1 is GTSNPN and CDR2 is SVGIG (reference sequence). The CDR3 consists of 16 residues. DNA of the CDR3: TGTGCCTGGACCAGATTCGGGACAGGGAGTAACTATGGCTACACCTTC. Translated, it gives CAWTRFGTGSNYGYTF.

This chain connects TRBV7-7 to TRBJ2-7, with 9 bases aligning to TRBD2. CDR1 SSHAT and CDR2 FNYEAQ come from the germline V gene (reference sequence). J lost 4 bases, V lost 1 base, and 5 bases had no gene match. CDR3 size: 15 residues. CDR3 sequence reads: CASSLGGGAAYEQYF. In nucleotides, the CDR3 is TGTGCCAGCAGCTTAGGCGGGGGGGCCGCGTACGAGCAGTACTTC.

This clone has more than one count but fewer than ten. Distinct nucleotide sequences in the sample also encode this CDR3. The V call is TRBV30, the J call TRBJ1-5; D perhaps matches TRBD1 (5 bases). The CDR3 has 14 amino acids. V was trimmed by 0 bases and J by 2 bases, leaving 8 bases between them. The germline CDR1 and CDR2 sequences are GTSNPN and SVGIG (reference sequence). The CDR3 protein is CAWSVGLGNQPQHF. The CDR3 bases are TGTGCCTGGAGTGTGGGGCTAGGCAATCAGCCCCAGCATTTT.

The chain combines TRBV19 with TRBJ1-1; D is unclear. Germline CDR1 LNHDA, CDR2 SQIVND (reference sequence). The length of the CDR3 is 16 residues. V was trimmed by 4 bases and J by 0 bases, leaving 15 bases between them. CDR3 DNA: TGTGCCAGTAGTAAAAACGGGTGGCAGTTGAACACTGAAGCTTTCTTT. Its protein product is CASSKNGWQLNTEAFF.

V and J are TRBV7-3 and TRBJ1-1; 8 positions match TRBD1. Germline CDR1 and CDR2: SGHTA and FQGTGA. J gave up 7 bases and V 5 bases, and 9 bases lay outside the gene matches. The CDR3 has 14 residues. The CDR3 DNA sequence: TGTGCCAGCAGCCGCAGGGGGCGCGAAGGTGAAGCTTTCTTT. The encoded protein is CASSRRGREGEAFF.

This clone was detected once. V usage is TRBV7-9 and J usage is TRBJ2-1; 11 nucleotides match TRBD2. Germline V gene data show CDR1 as SEHNR and CDR2 as FQNEAQ (reference sequence). V dropped 8 bases and J dropped 5; count of bases not matched to a gene: 11. The CDR3 covers 16 residues. This CDR3 reads CASGKIGTSGHNEQFF. The CDR3 bases are TGTGCCAGCGGGAAAATCGGGACTAGCGGACACAATGAGCAGTTCTTC.

The chain couples TRBV29-1 to TRBJ2-1; D is possibly TRBD2 (5 bases). The CDR3 is 13 residues long. Per germline, CDR1 SQVTM and CDR2 ANQGSEA. V shed 2 bases and J shed 2 bases, with 7 bases lying between them. The CDR3 DNA reads as TGCAGCGTTGAATTGAGGGCCTACAATGAGCAGTTCTTC. It encodes CSVELRAYNEQFF.

CDR3 amino acids: CASSYQAEGGTDTQYF. CDR3 DNA: TGCGCCAGCAGCTACCAGGCGGAGGGCGGCACAGATACGCAGTATTTT. This chain links TRBV5-1 with TRBJ2-3; D may be TRBD2 (6 bases). Germline CDR1 and CDR2: SGHRS and YFSETQ. CDR3 length equals 16 residues. Trimming left V 3 bases short and J 1 base short, with 15 bases between.

This clone was observed once. The genes are TRBV7-2 and TRBJ1-5; 10 nucleotides match TRBD1. V gave up 4 bases and J gave up 0 bases; unmatched junction bases: 6. CDR1 and CDR2 from the germline V gene are SGHTA and FQGNSA. The CDR3 totals 17 residues. CDR3 DNA sequence: TGTGCCAGCAGCTCGACAGGGGGCGCGAATAGCAATCAGCCCCAGCATTTT. It specifies CASSSTGGANSNQPQHF.

This chain uses TRBV19 with TRBJ1-1; 8 nucleotides match TRBD1. Losses at the gene ends were 1 base for V and 5 bases for J; bases not matched to a gene: 0. This CDR3 contains 13 residues. CDR1 is LNHDA and CDR2 is SQIVND in the germline V gene (reference sequence). The CDR3 sequence: CASSIGQGTEAFF. The CDR3 nucleotides are TGTGCCAGTAGTATAGGACAGGGGACTGAAGCTTTCTTT.

The chain is built from TRBV7-9 and TRBJ1-5; possibly TRBD1 for D (5 bases). The CDR3 has 13 amino acids. The V gene's germline CDR1 is SEHNR and CDR2 FQNEAQ (reference sequence). Trimming removed 5 bases from V and 7 bases from J, with 12 bases in between. CDR3: CASSGGSLQPQHF. The DNA of the CDR3 is TGTGCCAGCAGCGGGGGGTCTCTACAGCCCCAGCATTTT.

The chain combines TRBV7-2 with TRBJ1-2; 8 nucleotides agree with TRBD1. With 5 bases clipped from V and 8 bases from J, the junction kept 13 bases outside the gene matches. The CDR3 consists of 15 residues. Germline lookup yields CDR1 SGHTA and CDR2 FQGNSA. CDR3 sequence reads: CASSPQGGGGAGYTF. The CDR3 nucleotides read TGTGCCAGCAGCCCACAGGGGGGAGGGGGAGCCGGCTACACCTTC. Full variable domain (rest looked up from reference TRBV7-2 and TRBJ1-2): GAGVSQSPSNKVTEKGKDVELRCDPISGHTALYWYRQSLGQGLEFLIYFQGNSAPDKSGLPSDRFSAERTGGSVSTLTIQRTQQEDSAVYLCASSPQGGGGAGYTFGSGTRLTVV.

The count of this clone is one. DNA for the CDR3: TGTGCCAGTAGTGCCCGGGACAGGGGGGGGAGCAATCAGCCCCAGCATTTT. The encoded protein is CASSARDRGGSNQPQHF. The chain employs TRBV19 and TRBJ1-5, with TRBD1 matching 11 bases. CDR1 is LNHDA, CDR2 SQIVND, per germline (reference sequence). CDR3 size: 17 residues. Germline trimming cut 5 bases from V and 1 base from J; bases unmatched to any gene: 7.